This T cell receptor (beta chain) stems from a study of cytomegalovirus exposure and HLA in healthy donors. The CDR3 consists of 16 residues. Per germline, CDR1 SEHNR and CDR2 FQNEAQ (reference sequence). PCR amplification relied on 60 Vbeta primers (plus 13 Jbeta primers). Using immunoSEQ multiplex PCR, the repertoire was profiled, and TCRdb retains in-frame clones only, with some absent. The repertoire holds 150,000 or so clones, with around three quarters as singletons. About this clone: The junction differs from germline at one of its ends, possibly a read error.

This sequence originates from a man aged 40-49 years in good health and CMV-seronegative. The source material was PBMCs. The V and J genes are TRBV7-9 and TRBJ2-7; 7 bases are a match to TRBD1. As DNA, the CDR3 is TGTTCCAGCAGCTTAGCCACAGGGGCAAGGTCTCTCGAGCAGTACTTC. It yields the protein CSSSLATGARSLEQYF. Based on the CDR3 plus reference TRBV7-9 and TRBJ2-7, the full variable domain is DTGVSQNPRHKITKRGQNVTFRCDPISEHNRLYWYRQTLGQGPEFLTYFQNEAQLEKSRLLSDRFSAERPKGSFSTLEIQRTEQGDSAMYLCSSSLATGARSLEQYFGPGTRLTVT.